This T cell receptor (beta chain) is from a study of Graves' ophthalmopathy and Graves' hyperthyroidism. Diagnostic conclusions were grounded in clinical symptoms, serum thyroxine, TRAb, thyroid ultrasound and orbital computed tomography. PBMCs were isolated from an approximately 10 ml sample of fresh peripheral blood. The CDR3 covers 15 residues. Germline V lookup: CDR1 MNHEY, CDR2 SVGAGI. V dropped 7 bases and J dropped 6; count of bases not matched to a gene: 12. There are many counts of this clonotype. Transcripts of RNA were the source for amplifying TCR beta CDR3 regions. An initial RT-PCR round employing HTBI primers preceded a second-round multiplex PCR. From the multiplex PCR reads, TCRdb called clonotypes with MiXCR, one entry per CDR3 protein. This repertoire shows about 210,000 distinct CDR3 sequences, approximately 29% found once; its top ten account for approximately 9.6%.

The TCR comes from a man aged 50-59 years with Graves' ophthalmopathy. The sequenced material came from peripheral blood. This sequence joins TRBV6-5 and TRBJ2-7; 10 positions agree with TRBD1. This CDR3 is CASISGTGAGGEQYF. In DNA, the CDR3 is TGTGCCAGCATTTCCGGGACAGGGGCGGGGGGCGAGCAGTACTTC.